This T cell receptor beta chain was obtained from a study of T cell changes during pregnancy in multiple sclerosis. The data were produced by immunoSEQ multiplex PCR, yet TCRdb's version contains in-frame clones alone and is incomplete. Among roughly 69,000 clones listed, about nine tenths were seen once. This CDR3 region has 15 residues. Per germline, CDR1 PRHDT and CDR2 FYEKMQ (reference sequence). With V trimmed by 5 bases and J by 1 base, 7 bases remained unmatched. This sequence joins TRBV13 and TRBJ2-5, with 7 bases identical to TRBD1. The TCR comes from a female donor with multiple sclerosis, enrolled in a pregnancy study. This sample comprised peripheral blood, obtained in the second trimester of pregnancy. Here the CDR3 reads CASSLTGVGQETQYF. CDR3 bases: TGTGCCAGCAGCCTCACAGGGGTTGGCCAAGAGACCCAGTACTTC. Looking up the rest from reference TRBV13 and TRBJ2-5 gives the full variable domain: AAGVIQSPRHLIKEKRETATLKCYPIPRHDTVYWYQQGPGQDPQFLISFYEKMQSDKGSIPDRFSAQQFSDYHSELNMSSLELGDSALYFCASSLTGVGQETQYFGPGTRLLVL.